What follows is one TCR beta chain and its context. PCR was performed using 60 Vbeta and 13 Jbeta primers. Here immunoSEQ multiplex PCR was the method, and the copy in TCRdb shows in-frame clones only, minus some. The data hold around 150,000 clones, with approximately 71% observed a single time. The V and J ends lost 6 bases and 5 bases, in that order; junction bases with no gene match: 7. CDR1 is MNHEY, CDR2 SVGAGI, per germline. The CDR3 is 15 amino acids. The data are from a study of cytomegalovirus exposure and HLA in healthy donors. Sequenced: PBMCs. The TCR sequence derives from a male donor in good health and CMV-seronegative. This chain links TRBV6-5 with TRBJ2-5, with 12 bases lining up with TRBD2. CDR3 in DNA: TGTGCCAGCAGAGTTCTAGCGGGAGGGCCGGAGACCCAGTACTTC. It is translated as CASRVLAGGPETQYF.